This T cell receptor (beta chain) was retrieved from a study of long-term antiretroviral therapy in people with HIV. Study in general: The 2015 immediate-ART recommendation was preceded by the earliest samples by about a decade.

As to this clone: What it recognizes is unknown.

Survey level was the resolution at which the v3.0 immunoSEQ assay ran. This table comes from immunoSEQ multiplex PCR, and its TCRdb copy is limited to in-frame clones, with some not included. Seen here are some 30,000 clones, approximately 94% observed once, and the top ten hold 2.5% to 3.5%. Study-wide findings and caveats: Blood dates from the mid-2000s to the late 2010s, possibly under older ART regimens.

The origin of this receptor is a man in his forties or fifties with HIV. The input for sequencing was unsorted PBMCs, taken approximately 7.4 years after starting antiretroviral therapy.

The CDR3 sequence is CASSDGWNTEAFF. In DNA form, the CDR3 reads TGTGCCAGCAGCGACGGGTGGAACACTGAAGCTTTCTTT. The rearrangement uses TRBV6-5 and TRBJ1-1, with D uncertain. Germline values: CDR1 MNHEY, CDR2 SVGAGI. This CDR3 comprises 13 residues. Trimming removed 6 bases at V and 1 base at J, with 9 bases between.